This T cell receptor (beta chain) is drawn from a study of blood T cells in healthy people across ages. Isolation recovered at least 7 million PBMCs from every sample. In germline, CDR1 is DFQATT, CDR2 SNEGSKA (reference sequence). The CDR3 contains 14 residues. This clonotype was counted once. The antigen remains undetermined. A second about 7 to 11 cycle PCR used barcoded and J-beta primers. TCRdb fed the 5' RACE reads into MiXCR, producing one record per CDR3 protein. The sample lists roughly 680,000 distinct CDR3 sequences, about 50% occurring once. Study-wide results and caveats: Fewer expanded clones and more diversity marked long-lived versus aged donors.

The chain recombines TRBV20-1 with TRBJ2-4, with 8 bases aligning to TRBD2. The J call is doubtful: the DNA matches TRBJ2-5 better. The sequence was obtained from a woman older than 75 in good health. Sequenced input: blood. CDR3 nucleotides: TGCAGTGCTAGAGCCGGACTAGCAGGAGAGACCCAGTACTTC. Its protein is CSARAGLAGETQYF.